There are a few counts of the clone carrying this TCR beta chain. The sample is drawn from a study of cytotoxic CD8 clonotypes in ibrutinib-treated CLL. Clones were read by immunoSEQ multiplex PCR, and TCRdb kept only the in-frame ones, dropping some. The table shows about 120,000 clones, with 80% to 90% occurring only once. CDR1 MNHEY and CDR2 SVGAGI come from the germline V gene. With 6 bases clipped from V and 2 bases from J, the junction kept 7 bases outside the gene matches. The CDR3 runs to 15 residues. Sequencing used PBMCs, obtained after 24 months of ibrutinib treatment. This TCR was recovered from a human donor with chronic lymphocytic leukemia. This chain links TRBV6-5 with TRBJ1-5, with 7 positions matching TRBD1. Written as DNA, the CDR3 is TGTGCCAGCAGAAATACAGGGGTTGGCAATCAGCCCCAGCATTTT. Its protein product is CASRNTGVGNQPQHF.